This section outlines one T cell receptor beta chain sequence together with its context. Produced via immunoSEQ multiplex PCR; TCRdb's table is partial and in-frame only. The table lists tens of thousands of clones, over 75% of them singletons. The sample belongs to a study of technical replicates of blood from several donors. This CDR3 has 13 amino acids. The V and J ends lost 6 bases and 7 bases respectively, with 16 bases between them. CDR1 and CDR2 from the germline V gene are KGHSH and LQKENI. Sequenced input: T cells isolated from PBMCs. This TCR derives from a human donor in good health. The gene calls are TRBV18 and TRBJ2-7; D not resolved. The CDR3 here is CASSPPQAIEQYF. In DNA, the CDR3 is TGTGCCAGCTCCCCTCCCCAAGCGATAGAGCAGTACTTC.